The 31 T cell receptor beta chains presented below share a single source sample, sequenced in a study of cytomegalovirus exposure and HLA in healthy donors. The PCR contained 60 Vbeta and 13 Jbeta primers. TCRdb keeps only in-frame clones here, not all; method: immunoSEQ multiplex PCR. The table has about 220,000 clones, approximately 83% seen once; the top ten hold 0.71%. Sequenced material: PBMCs. The receptor source for this set is a boy younger than 10 in good health and CMV-seronegative.

This clone was seen a single time. The rearrangement links TRBV19 to TRBJ1-1; D unresolved. The CDR3 has 12 residues. From germline, CDR1 is LNHDA and CDR2 SQIVND (reference sequence). V was clipped by 7 bases and J by 8 bases, with 14 bases between them. CDR3 nucleotide sequence: TGTGCCAGTATAAGAGGGTCGGGCGAAGCTTTCTTT. Its protein product is CASIRGSGEAFF.

The genes are TRBV4-2 and TRBJ1-5; the D gene is possibly TRBD1 (6 bases). This CDR3 is built from 15 residues. Germline loops: CDR1 LGHNA, CDR2 YNFKEQ. The ends were cut back, 0 bases at V and 3 bases at J, with 9 bases in the middle. This CDR3 reads CASSQDGQSNQPQHF. CDR3 bases: TGTGCCAGCAGCCAAGACGGACAGTCCAATCAGCCCCAGCATTTT.

This chain joins TRBV18 and TRBJ1-1; TRBD1 agrees at 9 bases. This CDR3 has 16 residues. The germline CDR1 and CDR2 sequences are KGHSH and LQKENI. Germline trimming cut 4 bases from V and 3 bases from J; bases unmatched to any gene: 9. The CDR3 is CASSLGQGWEYTEAFF. The CDR3 nucleotides are TGTGCCAGCTCACTTGGACAGGGGTGGGAGTACACTGAAGCTTTCTTT. Full variable domain (remainder filled in from reference TRBV18 and TRBJ1-1): NAGVMQNPRHLVRRRGQEARLRCSPMKGHSHVYWYRQLPEEGLKFMVYLQKENIIDESGMPKERFSAEFPKEGPSILRIQQVVRGDSAAYFCASSLGQGWEYTEAFFGQGTRLTVV.

The chain has TRBV19 and TRBJ2-1; TRBD2 matches 9 bases. V lost 7 bases to trimming and J lost 6 bases; unmatched junction nucleotides: 7. The CDR3 is 14 amino acids. CDR1 LNHDA and CDR2 SQIVND come from the germline V gene (reference sequence). As DNA, the CDR3 is TGTGCCAGTACCCCGGGACTAGCACCCAATGAGCAGTTCTTC. It translates to CASTPGLAPNEQFF.

In its sample, this clone was seen once. The chain has TRBV6-1 and TRBJ2-3; 11 bases are shared with TRBD2. Germline loops: CDR1 MNHNS, CDR2 SASEGT. The V gene end was trimmed by 5 bases and the J gene end by 4 bases; junction bases not matched to a gene: 2. The CDR3 runs 14 residues. The CDR3 DNA follows: TGTGCCAGCAGTCTAGCGGGAGGTGCAGATACGCAGTATTTT. It translates to CASSLAGGADTQYF.

This chain connects TRBV5-1 to TRBJ2-5, with 11 bases that match TRBD1. The ends lost 2 bases at V and 5 bases at J; junction bases unmatched: 5. Germline loops: CDR1 SGHRS, CDR2 YFSETQ. The CDR3 covers 15 residues. The CDR3 here is CASSFGGTGGETQYF. The CDR3 coding sequence is TGCGCCAGCAGCTTTGGGGGGACAGGGGGTGAGACCCAGTACTTC.

This rearrangement joins TRBV2 to TRBJ1-2, with a tentative D call TRBD1 (6 bases). From germline, CDR1 is SNHLY and CDR2 FYNNEI. The V end lost 3 bases, the J end lost 3 bases, and 8 bases lay between the germline ends. This CDR3 is 13 amino acids long. The chain's CDR3 is CASSDNRDYGYTF. The CDR3 DNA reads TGTGCCAGCAGTGATAACAGGGACTATGGCTACACCTTC.

This clone was detected a few times. This sequence joins TRBV5-1 and TRBJ2-3, with D perhaps matching TRBD2 (6 bases). CDR3 length: 15 amino acids. Germline V lookup: CDR1 SGHRS, CDR2 YFSETQ. Between the trimmed V and J ends, which lost 0 bases and 2 bases, there was a span of 10 bases. CDR3 sequence: CASSLAGSDTDTQYF. The CDR3 coding sequence is TGCGCCAGCAGCTTGGCCGGGAGCGACACAGATACGCAGTATTTT.

The rearrangement joins TRBV10-2 to TRBJ2-5, with 9 bases identical to TRBD1. With the DNA end fitting TRBJ2-7 better, the J assignment may be wrong. Germline V CDR1 and CDR2: WSHSY, SAAADI. This CDR3 contains 14 residues. Here the CDR3 reads CASTGTGYSYEQYF. CDR3 in DNA: TGCGCCAGCACCGGGACAGGGTACTCCTACGAGCAGTACTTC.

The rearrangement joins TRBV27 to TRBJ2-2; D is uncertain. Germline-derived CDR1 and CDR2 are MNHEY and SMNVEV (reference sequence). Trimming took off 5 bases at V and 6 bases at J, with 4 bases between the two ends. The CDR3 length is 11 residues. CDR3: CASSLAGELFF. CDR3 nucleotide sequence: TGTGCCAGCAGTCTCGCCGGGGAGCTGTTTTTT.

This chain uses TRBV7-3 with TRBJ2-5; 13 nucleotides match TRBD2. CDR1 is SGHTA and CDR2 is FQGTGA in the germline V gene. This CDR3 spans 16 amino acids. Trimming at V came to 2 bases and at J to 5 bases, leaving 5 bases not matched to a gene. CDR3 bases: TGTGCCAGCAGCTTAGGACTAGCGGGGGCGGGTGAGACCCAGTACTTC. The encoded protein is CASSLGLAGAGETQYF.

The chain is built from TRBV2 and TRBJ2-7, with 9 bases lining up with TRBD2. CDR1 is SNHLY, CDR2 FYNNEI, per germline. The CDR3 consists of 17 residues. With V trimmed by 4 bases and J by 0 bases, 10 bases remained unmatched. Here the CDR3 DNA reads TGTGCCAGCAGTGGGGCCATTAGCGGGGGTTTCTCCTACGAGCAGTACTTC. This codes for CASSGAISGGFSYEQYF.

V gene TRBV29-1 combines with J gene TRBJ2-5, with 8 bases matching TRBD1. With V trimmed by 4 bases and J by 7 bases, 11 bases remained unmatched. The germline CDR1 and CDR2 sequences are SQVTM and ANQGSEA. The CDR3 spans 14 residues. The CDR3 here is CSVGGQGASRTQYF. The CDR3 coding sequence is TGCAGCGTTGGTGGACAGGGAGCCTCTAGGACCCAGTACTTC.

V gene TRBV7-6 combines with J gene TRBJ1-5, with no clear D. The germline V and J ends were trimmed by 1 base and 4 bases, with 5 bases remaining between them. The CDR3 consists of 13 residues. CDR1 and CDR2 (germline): SGHVS, FNYEAQ. This CDR3 is CASSLGRNQPQHF. CDR3 sequence (DNA): TGTGCCAGCAGCTTAGGCAGAAATCAGCCCCAGCATTTT. Looking up the rest from reference TRBV7-6 and TRBJ1-5 gives the full variable domain: GAGVSQSPRYKVTKRGQDVALRCDPISGHVSLYWYRQALGQGPEFLTYFNYEAQQDKSGLPNDRFSAERPEGSISTLTIQRTEQRDSAMYRCASSLGRNQPQHFGDGTRLSIL.

The chain carries TRBV5-1 and TRBJ2-5, with 7 nucleotides matching TRBD1. The CDR3 has 13 amino acids. CDR1 is SGHRS, CDR2 YFSETQ, per germline. The V segment lost 3 bases and the J segment 4 bases; nucleotides outside the gene matches: 3. The CDR3 bases are TGCGCCAGCAGCTCAGACAGGGTAGAGACCCAGTACTTC. Translated, it gives CASSSDRVETQYF. Based on the CDR3 plus reference TRBV5-1 and TRBJ2-5, the full variable domain is KAGVTQTPRYLIKTRGQQVTLSCSPISGHRSVSWYQQTPGQGLQFLFEYFSETQRNKGNFPGRFSGRQFSNSRSEMNVSTLELGDSALYLCASSSDRVETQYFGPGTRLLVL.

V is TRBV5-8 and J is TRBJ2-2; tentative D call: TRBD2 (5 bases). The CDR3 loop spans 16 amino acids. V was trimmed by 0 bases and J by 1 base, leaving 10 bases between them. Per the germline V gene, CDR1 is SGHTS and CDR2 is YDEGEE. This CDR3 reads CASSLGQRRNTGELFF. The CDR3 region has the DNA TGTGCCAGCAGCTTGGGCCAGCGGAGGAACACCGGGGAGCTGTTTTTT.

This chain connects TRBV4-1 to TRBJ2-3, with no clear D. The CDR3 length is 15 residues. The germline CDR1 and CDR2 sequences are MGHRA and YSYEKL. With 6 bases removed from V and 5 bases from J, the gap between germline ends came to 18 bases. CDR3 sequence reads: CASRFSRRVKDTQYF. The CDR3 bases are TGCGCCAGCAGATTCTCCCGACGGGTGAAAGATACGCAGTATTTT.

This clone was picked up one time. This chain connects TRBV27 to TRBJ1-6; D remains ambiguous. V lost 2 bases and J lost 8, with 7 bases in between. This CDR3 is built from 13 residues. Germline CDR1 and CDR2: MNHEY and SMNVEV (reference sequence). The CDR3 bases are TGTGCCAGCAGTTTAAATGGCTATTCACCCCTCCACTTT. Translating it yields CASSLNGYSPLHF.

J is TRBJ2-7 and V is TRBV13, with 7 bases matching TRBD1. Germline lookup yields CDR1 PRHDT and CDR2 FYEKMQ (reference sequence). The CDR3 runs to 14 residues. With 7 bases clipped from V and 2 bases from J, the junction kept 8 bases outside the gene matches. CDR3: CASTANRGTYEQYF. In DNA, the CDR3 is TGTGCCAGCACCGCGAACAGGGGAACCTACGAGCAGTACTTC.

The chain carries TRBV18 and TRBJ1-4; 11 bases are a match to TRBD1. Per germline, CDR1 KGHSH and CDR2 LQKENI. The CDR3 consists of 14 residues. J gave up 10 bases and V 3 bases, and 4 bases lay outside the gene matches. The DNA for the CDR3 is TGTGCCAGCTCACCGGGACAGGGGGACGGAAAACTGTTTTTT. Encoded protein: CASSPGQGDGKLFF.

The chain recombines TRBV5-1 with TRBJ1-1; TRBD1 might be the D (6 bases). The germline V and J ends were trimmed by 4 bases and 0 bases, with 10 bases remaining between them. Germline V gives CDR1 SGHRS, CDR2 YFSETQ. This CDR3 is 14 amino acids long. The CDR3 protein is CASSLRTVNTEAFF. CDR3 nucleotides: TGCGCCAGCAGCCTGCGGACAGTGAACACTGAAGCTTTCTTT.

The chain employs TRBV19 and TRBJ2-1; D not resolved. With 5 bases removed from V and 0 bases from J, the gap between germline ends came to 11 bases. The CDR3 covers 15 residues. The germline V gene has CDR1 LNHDA and CDR2 SQIVND (reference sequence). The CDR3 spells CASSADSRSYNEQFF. The CDR3 region has the DNA TGTGCCAGTAGTGCCGACTCCCGCTCCTACAATGAGCAGTTCTTC.

This clone was detected only a few times. The genes are TRBV10-1 and TRBJ2-2, with 9 bases that match TRBD1. From germline, CDR1 is WNHNN and CDR2 SYGVQD (reference sequence). With V trimmed by 3 bases and J by 9 bases, 5 bases remained unmatched. The length of the CDR3 is 14 residues. CDR3: CASSEGTGTRELFF. CDR3 sequence (DNA): TGCGCCAGCAGTGAAGGGACAGGGACACGGGAGCTGTTTTTT.

This chain links TRBV5-6 with TRBJ2-1; weak D call: TRBD1 (5 bases). In germline, CDR1 is SGHDT, CDR2 YYEEEE. V lost 4 bases, J lost 3 bases, and 14 bases lay in between. This CDR3 has 15 residues. This CDR3 is CASSLQAGRYNEQFF. CDR3 DNA sequence: TGTGCCAGCAGCCTACAGGCAGGGCGCTACAATGAGCAGTTCTTC.

V is TRBV9 and J is TRBJ1-2; 10 positions agree with TRBD1. From germline, CDR1 is SGDLS and CDR2 YYNGEE. The V gene end was trimmed by 4 bases and the J gene end by 6 bases; junction bases not matched to a gene: 6. The CDR3 has 14 residues. As DNA, the CDR3 is TGTGCCAGCAGCATAGGGACAGGGGATCATGGCTACACCTTC. The encoded protein is CASSIGTGDHGYTF. Filled out from reference TRBV9 and TRBJ1-2, the complete variable domain reads DSGVTQTPKHLITATGQRVTLRCSPRSGDLSVYWYQQSLDQGLQFLIQYYNGEERAKGNILERFSAQQFPDLHSELNLSSLELGDSALYFCASSIGTGDHGYTFGSGTRLTVV.

The CDR3 is CASSLETSGSGTGELFF. For the CDR3, the DNA is TGCGCCAGCAGCTTGGAGACTAGCGGGAGTGGCACCGGGGAGCTGTTTTTT. The gene calls are TRBV5-1 and TRBJ2-2; 12 nucleotides match TRBD2. The V segment lost 0 bases and the J segment 4 bases; nucleotides outside the gene matches: 4. The CDR3 runs to 17 residues. Per germline, CDR1 SGHRS and CDR2 YFSETQ.

The chain combines TRBV5-8 with TRBJ2-5, with 13 bases aligning to TRBD2. This CDR3 spans 16 amino acids. The germline V gene has CDR1 SGHTS and CDR2 YDEGEE. The V segment lost 4 bases and the J segment 4 bases; nucleotides outside the gene matches: 7. The CDR3: CASSAGLAGRRETQYF. The CDR3 DNA is TGTGCCAGCAGCGCGGGACTAGCGGGACGCAGAGAGACCCAGTACTTC. Full variable domain (remainder filled in from reference TRBV5-8 and TRBJ2-5): EAGVTQSPTHLIKTRGQQATLRCSPISGHTSVYWYQQALGLGLQFLLWYDEGEERNRGNFPPRFSGRQFPNYSSELNVNALELEDSALYLCASSAGLAGRRETQYFGPGTRLLVL.

The chain carries TRBV9 and TRBJ2-3; 9 bases align to TRBD1. The germline V gene has CDR1 SGDLS and CDR2 YYNGEE. This CDR3 region has 14 residues. Trimming removed 3 bases from V and 6 bases from J; junction bases left unmatched: 5. In DNA, the CDR3 is TGTGCCAGCAGCGCGGGGACAGGGTCGGATACGCAGTATTTT. It specifies CASSAGTGSDTQYF.

The chain has TRBV4-1 and TRBJ2-1; D might be TRBD2 (6 bases). The germline CDR1 and CDR2 sequences are MGHRA and YSYEKL. V dropped 3 bases and J dropped 0 bases, with 9 bases sitting between them. CDR3 length: 15 residues. This CDR3 is CASSQPGSSYNEQFF. DNA of the CDR3: TGCGCCAGCAGCCAGCCCGGGAGCTCCTACAATGAGCAGTTCTTC.

V and J are TRBV4-2 and TRBJ2-7; D is unclear. CDR1 is LGHNA, CDR2 YNFKEQ, per germline. The V gene lost 0 bases and the J gene lost 0 bases, with 9 bases spanning the gap. The CDR3 totals 15 residues. CDR3 residues: CASSQDLLDSYEQYF. The DNA of the CDR3 is TGTGCCAGCAGCCAAGATCTTCTAGACTCCTACGAGCAGTACTTC.

Written as DNA, the CDR3 is TGTGCCAGCAGCCCCGGGACTAGCGGGGGGCTTACCTACGAGCAGTACTTC. Translated: CASSPGTSGGLTYEQYF. This chain joins TRBV13 and TRBJ2-7; 15 bases are a match to TRBD2. Germline V gives CDR1 PRHDT, CDR2 FYEKMQ (reference sequence). Germline trimming cut 5 bases from V and 2 bases from J; bases unmatched to any gene: 7. The CDR3 is 17 amino acids.